Shown below are 28 T cell receptor beta chains from a single sample sequenced in a study of T cells after yellow fever vaccination. TCRdb recomputed calls from the 5' RACE reads with MiXCR, one row per CDR3 protein. The repertoire holds around 360,000 distinct CDR3 sequences, with roughly 12% as singletons. The starting material was PBMCs, obtained on the day of the first yellow fever vaccination. The receptors here all came from a man aged 18-30 years who received the YFV17D yellow fever vaccine.

This clonotype has a count of ten or more. This CDR3 reads CASSQDRNYGYTF. DNA for the CDR3: TGTGCCAGCAGCCAGGACAGAAACTATGGCTACACCTTC. This chain links TRBV7-2 with TRBJ1-2; D might be TRBD1 (6 bases). Trimming removed 5 bases from V and 2 bases from J, with 9 bases in between. Looked up from germline, CDR1 is SGHTA and CDR2 is FQGNSA. The CDR3 is 13 residues long.

This sequence joins TRBV4-3 and TRBJ2-3; D possibly uses TRBD1 or TRBD2 (5 bases each). The length of the CDR3 is 15 residues. The germline V gene encodes CDR1 LGHNA and CDR2 YSLEER. Trimming cost V 0 bases and J 2 bases, with 9 bases left between them. The CDR3 nucleotides read TGCGCCAGCAGCCAAGAGAGGGGACCCACAGATACGCAGTATTTT. It yields the protein CASSQERGPTDTQYF.

This chain uses TRBV7-8 with TRBJ2-3, with D perhaps matching TRBD2 (6 bases). The CDR3 is made up of 17 amino acids. Trimming removed 1 base from V and 1 base from J, with 15 bases in between. Germline-derived CDR1 and CDR2 are SGHVS and FQNEAQ. The CDR3 sequence is CASSLGGLFRGTDTQYF. CDR3 bases: TGTGCCAGCAGCTTAGGGGGACTCTTTAGGGGCACAGATACGCAGTATTTT.

The chain couples TRBV7-9 to TRBJ2-2; D ambiguous. CDR3 length: 14 amino acids. The germline V and J ends were trimmed by 5 bases and 4 bases, with 11 bases remaining between them. Germline values: CDR1 SEHNR, CDR2 FQNEAQ (reference sequence). CDR3 DNA sequence: TGTGCCAGCAGCCCAGCCAAGTCCACCGGGGAGCTGTTTTTT. Protein product: CASSPAKSTGELFF.

This clonotype was detected many times. The chain joins TRBV4-1 to TRBJ2-7; D not resolved. Germline-derived CDR1 and CDR2 are MGHRA and YSYEKL. The CDR3 totals 13 residues. The V end lost 0 bases, the J end lost 2 bases, and 5 bases lay between the germline ends. This CDR3 is CASSQDRTYEQYF. Written as DNA, the CDR3 is TGCGCCAGCAGCCAAGACCGTACCTACGAGCAGTACTTC.

This clonotype occurred a few times. This chain connects TRBV3-1 to TRBJ2-3; TRBD2 matches 15 bases. The V segment lost 3 bases and the J segment 4 bases; nucleotides outside the gene matches: 8. From germline, CDR1 is LGHDT and CDR2 YNNKEL (reference sequence). The CDR3 spans 18 residues. CDR3 in amino acids: CASSQGLAGGPAPDTQYF. The CDR3 nucleotides are TGTGCCAGCAGCCAGGGACTAGCGGGAGGACCCGCCCCAGATACGCAGTATTTT.

The chain joins TRBV12-3 or TRBV12-4 to TRBJ1-1; D is ambiguous. The CDR3 sequence is 14 residues long. V was trimmed by 2 bases and J by 5 bases, leaving 12 bases between them. For the CDR3, the DNA is TGTGCCAGCAGTTTATCGGCTCGTGGGACTGAAGCTTTCTTT. It yields the protein CASSLSARGTEAFF.

This clonotype was detected many times. The chain has TRBV9 and TRBJ2-7; a weak D match, TRBD2 (6 bases). The CDR3 runs 13 residues. The germline V gene encodes CDR1 SGDLS and CDR2 YYNGEE. V was shortened by 6 bases and J by 3 bases, with 13 bases between the two germline ends. This chain's CDR3 is CASTLRGLYEQYV. The CDR3 nucleotides read TGTGCCAGCACGTTGCGGGGCCTCTACGAGCAGTACGTC.

This clonotype has only a few counts. The V gene is TRBV29-1, the J gene TRBJ2-1, with 9 nucleotides matching TRBD1. The CDR3 runs 14 residues. Per the germline V gene, CDR1 is SQVTM and CDR2 is ANQGSEA. The V segment lost 3 bases and the J segment 1 base; nucleotides outside the gene matches: 1. CDR3 in amino acids: CSVEGTGSYNEQFF. In DNA, the CDR3 is TGCAGCGTTGAGGGGACAGGGTCCTACAATGAGCAGTTCTTC.

The rearrangement links TRBV27 to TRBJ2-1; D perhaps matches TRBD2 (6 bases). The CDR3 runs 17 residues. Germline V gives CDR1 MNHEY, CDR2 SMNVEV (reference sequence). V dropped 8 bases and J dropped 7 bases, with 27 bases sitting between them. CDR3 nucleotides: TGTGCCAGCGCCTACTCGGATGCGCGGGGTCTCTCAAATGAGCAGTTCTTC. This sequence encodes CASAYSDARGLSNEQFF.

J is TRBJ2-3 and V is TRBV6-2 or TRBV6-3; no clear D gene. CDR1 is MNHEY, CDR2 SVGEGT, per germline. V was clipped by 0 bases and J by 9 bases, with 13 bases between them. The CDR3 consists of 14 residues. The CDR3 nucleotides are TGTGCCAGCAGTTACTCGGGTAGCCCTCCAACGCAGTATTTT. As protein: CASSYSGSPPTQYF.

The chain couples TRBV6-1 to TRBJ1-1, with D tentatively TRBD1 (5 bases). The CDR3 loop spans 13 amino acids. V was cut by 6 bases and J by 9 bases, with 17 bases left in between. From germline, CDR1 is MNHNS and CDR2 SASEGT. The DNA of the CDR3 is TGTGCCAGCAGGAGGGTCTCAGGGAACAAAGCTTTCTTT. Translation gives CASRRVSGNKAFF.

The gene calls are TRBV6-5 and TRBJ2-7; D may correspond to TRBD1 or TRBD2 (5 bases each). V was trimmed by 2 bases and J by 7 bases, leaving 15 bases between them. Germline V lookup: CDR1 MNHEY, CDR2 SVGAGI. This CDR3 is built from 14 residues. The CDR3 DNA follows: TGTGCCAGCAGTTACGCAGGGCGCCGGGGAGAGCAGTACTTC. Protein: CASSYAGRRGEQYF.

There are a few counts of this clonotype. The CDR3 region is CASSNHELTEAFF. DNA of the CDR3: TGTGCCAGTAGTAACCATGAGCTCACTGAAGCTTTCTTT. The chain joins TRBV19 to TRBJ1-1; D call uncertain. V dropped 4 bases and J dropped 4 bases, with 10 bases sitting between them. Germline assignment: CDR1 LNHDA and CDR2 SQIVND (reference sequence). The CDR3 totals 13 residues.

This clonotype was counted only a few times. In DNA form, the CDR3 reads TGTGCCAGCAGTTTAGCGAGGACGGACTCCTACGAGCAGTACTTC. Amino acids: CASSLARTDSYEQYF. The chain carries TRBV12-3 or TRBV12-4 and TRBJ2-7, with D hard to call. The length of the CDR3 is 15 residues. With 0 bases removed from V and 0 bases from J, the gap between germline ends came to 9 bases.

This chain connects TRBV7-2 to TRBJ1-1; no reliable D call. CDR3 length equals 14 residues. CDR1 is SGHTA and CDR2 is FQGNSA in the germline V gene. Deletions cut 2 bases from V and 0 bases from J, with 7 bases between. CDR3: CASSLNVMNTEAFF. DNA for the CDR3: TGTGCCAGCAGCTTAAATGTAATGAACACTGAAGCTTTCTTT.

This clonotype turned up a few times. The chain has TRBV7-9 and TRBJ2-7; 10 nucleotides align to TRBD1. This CDR3 contains 15 residues. J was trimmed by 6 bases and V by 1 base; bases with no gene match: 6. Germline-derived CDR1 and CDR2 are SEHNR and FQNEAQ (reference sequence). The CDR3 sequence is CASSLGRTGGLEQYV. The CDR3 DNA follows: TGTGCCAGCAGCTTAGGGCGGACAGGGGGTCTCGAGCAGTACGTC.

There are a few counts of this clonotype. The chain combines TRBV5-1 with TRBJ1-4; 10 positions match TRBD1. V lost 1 base and J lost 6; bases outside the gene matches: 3. From germline, CDR1 is SGHRS and CDR2 YFSETQ. This CDR3 contains 15 residues. The CDR3 nucleotides read TGCGCCAGCAGCTTGAATGGACAGGGGGATGAAAAACTGTTTTTT. This gives the protein CASSLNGQGDEKLFF.

With respect to this clonotype: An end of the junction does not agree with germline; a read error may underlie this. The rearrangement uses TRBV20-1 and TRBJ2-3; D is ambiguous. Germline V gene data show CDR1 as DFQATT and CDR2 as SNEGSKA (reference sequence). The CDR3 has 11 amino acids. The CDR3, as DNA: TGCAGTTCTAGAGTCGCTAATACGCAGTATTTT. Residues: CSSRVANTQYF.

The table lists this clonotype with a few counts. The chain uses TRBV5-4 and TRBJ1-1; unclear D gene. CDR1 and CDR2 from the germline V gene are SGHNT and YYREEE (reference sequence). The germline V and J ends were trimmed by 8 bases and 2 bases, with 7 bases remaining between them. The length of the CDR3 is 11 residues. The DNA of the CDR3 is TGTGCCAGTTTTAAAAACACTGAAGCTTTCTTT. Its translation is CASFKNTEAFF.

This clonotype has a handful of counts. The gene calls are TRBV14 and TRBJ2-5; possibly TRBD1 for D (5 bases). V was trimmed by 5 bases and J by 5 bases, leaving 15 bases between them. CDR3 length: 14 residues. Per germline, CDR1 SGHDN and CDR2 FVKESK. CDR3 bases: TGTGCCAGCAGCTACAGGTCCTTGGGGGAGACCCAGTACTTC. This encodes CASSYRSLGETQYF. The full variable domain, rest sourced from reference TRBV14 and TRBJ2-5, is EAGVTQFPSHSVIEKGQTVTLRCDPISGHDNLYWYRRVMGKEIKFLLHFVKESKQDESGMPNNRFLAERTGGTYSTLKVQPAELEDSGVYFCASSYRSLGETQYFGPGTRLLVL.

In this sample, this clonotype turned up a few times. The gene calls are TRBV7-9 and TRBJ1-2, with 7 bases fitting TRBD1. This CDR3 spans 12 amino acids. Germline-derived CDR1 and CDR2 are SEHNR and FQNEAQ (reference sequence). The V segment lost 5 bases and the J segment 7 bases; nucleotides outside the gene matches: 4. The CDR3 loop reads CASSNRDSGYTF. DNA for the CDR3: TGTGCCAGCAGCAACCGGGACAGTGGCTACACCTTC.

This clonotype was observed a handful of times. The chain recombines TRBV18 with TRBJ1-1; no reliable D call. The germline V gene encodes CDR1 KGHSH and CDR2 LQKENI. The V gene lost 4 bases and the J gene lost 11 bases, with 17 bases spanning the gap. CDR3 length: 13 amino acids. The CDR3 bases are TGTGCCAGCTCACGTTCCCGGTCCCCGGAGGCTTTCTTT. The encoded protein is CASSRSRSPEAFF.

This clonotype was observed a single time. The rearrangement joins TRBV6-1 to TRBJ2-7; the D call may be TRBD1 or TRBD2 (5 bases each). Germline V gene sequence: CDR1 MNHNS, CDR2 SASEGT. The CDR3 consists of 14 residues. Trimming took 6 bases from V and 6 from J, leaving 18 bases between them. Here the CDR3 DNA reads TGTGCCAGCAGCCACCGCGTTGGGGGTAGCGAGCAGTACTTC. Encoded protein: CASSHRVGGSEQYF.

The chain couples TRBV11-1 to TRBJ1-1; a weak D match, TRBD1 (5 bases). V dropped 4 bases and J dropped 0 bases, with 12 bases sitting between them. The CDR3 has 15 amino acids. Germline lookup yields CDR1 SGHAT and CDR2 FQDESV (reference sequence). This CDR3 reads CASSSIGTVNTEAFF. CDR3 in DNA: TGTGCCAGCAGCTCCATAGGGACGGTGAACACTGAAGCTTTCTTT.

The chain combines TRBV6-2 or TRBV6-3 with TRBJ2-5; TRBD2 aligns across 10 bases. This CDR3 is built from 14 residues. J was trimmed by 4 bases and V by 6 bases; bases with no gene match: 5. Germline-derived CDR1 and CDR2 are MNHEY and SVGEGT. The CDR3 sequence is CASRSGGAVETQYF. CDR3 in DNA: TGTGCCAGCAGGAGCGGGGGGGCGGTAGAGACCCAGTACTTC.

This chain connects TRBV7-2 to TRBJ2-3; 11 nucleotides match TRBD2. Germline trimming cut 3 bases from V and 6 bases from J; bases unmatched to any gene: 5. CDR1 and CDR2 from the germline V gene are SGHTA and FQGNSA. The CDR3 covers 15 residues. Here the CDR3 DNA reads TGTGCCAGCAGCTTGACTAGCGGGGAGGGGGATACGCAGTATTTT. It codes for CASSLTSGEGDTQYF.

This clonotype was observed a few times. V and J are TRBV15 and TRBJ1-6; TRBD1 matches 7 bases. The CDR3 is 15 amino acids. With V trimmed by 0 bases and J by 10 bases, 6 bases remained unmatched. The germline gives CDR1 LNHNV, CDR2 YYDKDF (reference sequence). The CDR3 sequence is CATSRDPTGWSPLHF. The CDR3 DNA sequence: TGTGCCACCAGCAGAGATCCGACAGGGTGGTCACCCCTCCACTTT. Full variable domain (remainder filled in from reference TRBV15 and TRBJ1-6): DAMVIQNPRYQVTQFGKPVTLSCSQTLNHNVMYWYQQKSSQAPKLLFHYYDKDFNNEADTPDNFQSRRPNTSFCFLDIRSPGLGDTAMYLCATSRDPTGWSPLHFGNGTRLTVT.